These 18 T cell receptor beta chains were all obtained from the same sample, sequenced in a study of T cells in Graves' hyperthyroidism and ophthalmopathy. RNA transcripts were the template for amplifying TCR beta CDR3 regions. First-round RT-PCR of the TCR CDR3 relied on the HTBI primer set. MiXCR was run by TCRdb on the multiplex PCR reads, yielding one entry per CDR3 protein. The top ten hold less than 4.5% of the sample, which has 600,000 to 650,000 distinct CDR3 sequences, around 16% seen once. The source material was blood. The origin of the receptors is a woman aged 30 to 39 with Graves' hyperthyroidism.

This clonotype was detected many times. This chain connects TRBV6-1 to TRBJ1-5; tentative D call: TRBD1 (6 bases). This CDR3 is 16 amino acids long. In germline, CDR1 is MNHNS, CDR2 SASEGT. Trimming took 6 bases from V and 0 from J, leaving 15 bases between them. CDR3 region: CASSLYRDHSNQPQHF. CDR3 nucleotides: TGTGCCAGCAGCCTCTACAGGGATCATAGCAATCAGCCCCAGCATTTT.

This clonotype has just a few counts. This chain links TRBV4-2 with TRBJ2-6; D unresolved. Per the germline V gene, CDR1 is LGHNA and CDR2 is YNFKEQ. The V end lost 0 bases, the J end lost 0 bases, and 6 bases lay between the germline ends. The CDR3 extends over 16 amino acids. The CDR3 is CASSQDLSSGANVLTF. For the CDR3, the DNA is TGTGCCAGCAGCCAAGATCTGAGCTCTGGGGCCAACGTCCTGACTTTC.

This clonotype was counted ten times or more. DNA for the CDR3: TGCAGCGCCGTGTACGGAGCTGAAGCTTTCTTT. Amino acids: CSAVYGAEAFF. V is TRBV29-1 and J is TRBJ1-1; D remains ambiguous. CDR3 size: 11 residues. Trimming pared 7 bases from V and 6 bases from J, leaving 12 bases between. Germline V gene data show CDR1 as SQVTM and CDR2 as ANQGSEA.

On this clonotype itself: A single base separates this from a much larger clone, so it may be a read error. This chain uses TRBV7-2 with TRBJ1-1, with unresolved D. Trimming pared 7 bases from V and 3 bases from J, leaving 15 bases between. Germline V lookup: CDR1 SGHTA, CDR2 FQGNSA. The CDR3 is 14 amino acids. CDR3 sequence reads: CASTYGPLDTEAFF. The CDR3 DNA reads TGTGCCAGCACCTATGGACCCTTGGACACTGAAGCTTTCTTT.

This clonotype was detected ten times or more. J is TRBJ2-1 and V is TRBV28; 8 bases line up with TRBD2. Looked up from germline, CDR1 is MDHEN and CDR2 is SYDVKM. This CDR3 contains 16 residues. J was trimmed by 3 bases and V by 1 base; bases with no gene match: 5. This CDR3 is CASSLSGTSVYNEQFF. In DNA, the CDR3 is TGTGCCAGCAGTTTATCCGGGACTAGTGTCTACAATGAGCAGTTCTTC.

This chain uses TRBV5-1 with TRBJ2-7; D is perhaps TRBD2 (6 bases). Between the trimmed V and J ends, which lost 3 bases and 7 bases, there was a span of 14 bases. Germline CDR1 is SGHRS and CDR2 is YFSETQ. This CDR3 is built from 13 residues. The CDR3 DNA sequence: TGCGCCAGCAGCTCGGGACTGGGTATGGAGCAGTACTTC. Amino acids: CASSSGLGMEQYF.

This clonotype was seen repeatedly, ten times or more. The rearrangement joins TRBV28 to TRBJ1-5, with TRBD1 identical over 7 bases. CDR3 length equals 15 residues. V shed 2 bases, J shed 4 bases, and the junction held 5 bases outside the gene matches. Germline V CDR1 and CDR2: MDHEN, SYDVKM. The CDR3 loop is CASSLHTGDNQPQHF. The DNA of the CDR3 is TGTGCCAGCAGTTTACATACAGGGGATAATCAGCCCCAGCATTTT.

In this sample, this clonotype turned up a few times. This chain links TRBV6-2 or TRBV6-3 with TRBJ2-7, with 12 bases fitting TRBD2. The germline V gene encodes CDR1 MNHEY and CDR2 SVGEGT. CDR3 length equals 15 residues. With 5 bases clipped from V and 5 bases from J, the junction kept 7 bases outside the gene matches. The CDR3 sequence: CASSVLGLAGNEQYF. CDR3 DNA sequence: TGTGCCAGCAGTGTCTTGGGACTAGCGGGTAACGAGCAGTACTTC.

On this clonotype itself: A clone one base away is much larger, so this may be a read error. Since the CDR3 does not end with the conserved phenylalanine or tryptophan, this likely comes from a read error. The chain employs TRBV24-1 and TRBJ2-1; a weak D match, TRBD1 (6 bases). CDR3 size: 12 residues. The V and J ends lost 9 bases and 1 base respectively, with 6 bases between them. CDR1 is KGHDR, CDR2 SFDVKD, per germline. CDR3 nucleotides: TGTGCCACCCAGGGGTCCTACAATGAGCAGTTCCTC. It yields the protein CATQGSYNEQFL.

This clonotype occurred many times. This CDR3 is CASSLSVTQPQHF. In DNA, the CDR3 is TGTGCCAGCAGCTTAAGCGTCACTCAGCCCCAGCATTTT. The V gene is TRBV7-3, the J gene TRBJ1-5; D remains unclear. Germline CDR1 is SGHTA and CDR2 is FQGTGA. The CDR3 contains 13 residues. V gave up 1 base and J gave up 6 bases, with 7 bases separating them.

The chain uses TRBV6-1 and TRBJ2-5; 8 bases are shared with TRBD2. Germline assignment: CDR1 MNHNS and CDR2 SASEGT. V gave up 5 bases and J gave up 4 bases; unmatched junction bases: 9. CDR3 length: 15 amino acids. CDR3 nucleotide sequence: TGTGCCAGCAGTCAAACTAGCGGAAGGGGAGAGACCCAGTACTTC. Its translation: CASSQTSGRGETQYF.

The J gene is TRBJ1-4, the V gene TRBV14; TRBD1 is a possible D gene (5 bases). Germline V lookup: CDR1 SGHDN, CDR2 FVKESK. Trimming took 1 base from V and 10 from J, leaving 10 bases between them. There are 13 residues in the CDR3. The CDR3 DNA is TGTGCCAGCAGCCAAGTTCGGGGGAGAAAACTGTTTTTT. Translating gives CASSQVRGRKLFF.

This clonotype showed up many times. The chain carries TRBV7-2 and TRBJ2-7; 8 bases fit TRBD2. Germline V lookup: CDR1 SGHTA, CDR2 FQGNSA. CDR3 length equals 14 residues. V lost 5 bases to trimming and J lost 2 bases; unmatched junction nucleotides: 5. This chain's CDR3 is CASSIGLAPYEQYF. The CDR3 DNA reads TGTGCCAGCAGCATCGGACTAGCCCCCTACGAGCAGTACTTC.

This sequence joins TRBV30 and TRBJ1-5, with TRBD1 as a possible D gene (6 bases). CDR1 and CDR2 (germline): GTSNPN, SVGIG (reference sequence). V lost 3 bases and J lost 3, with 12 bases in between. CDR3 size: 14 residues. The CDR3 DNA reads as TGTGCCTGGAGCCCCGGACAGTCCAATCAGCCCCAGCATTTT. This codes for CAWSPGQSNQPQHF.

This sequence joins TRBV20-1 and TRBJ1-4; D is perhaps TRBD1 (5 bases). The germline V and J ends were trimmed by 1 base and 0 bases, with 18 bases remaining between them. The CDR3 contains 18 residues. The germline CDR1 and CDR2 sequences are DFQATT and SNEGSKA (reference sequence). The CDR3 DNA follows: TGCAGTGCTAGAGGGGTCTCAGGGAGACTTACAACTAATGAAAAACTGTTTTTT. It codes for CSARGVSGRLTTNEKLFF.

This clonotype was observed many times. The chain employs TRBV5-1 and TRBJ2-3; 7 bases line up with TRBD2. In germline, CDR1 is SGHRS, CDR2 YFSETQ. The CDR3 consists of 14 residues. Germline trimming cut 4 bases from V and 5 bases from J; bases unmatched to any gene: 7. CDR3 protein: CASSLAGAGDTQYF. As DNA, the CDR3 is TGCGCCAGCAGCCTTGCGGGAGCCGGAGATACGCAGTATTTT.

On this clonotype itself: Mismatch with germline at one junction end may stem from a read error. This chain joins TRBV27 and TRBJ2-5; D is ambiguous. CDR1 and CDR2 (germline): MNHEY, SMNVEV (reference sequence). The CDR3 runs to 12 residues. The CDR3 DNA reads as TGTGCCAACAGTCGTCCTGGGGAGACCCAGTACTTC. Translation: CANSRPGETQYF.

This clonotype was seen many times. J is TRBJ2-7 and V is TRBV20-1, with D perhaps matching TRBD1 (6 bases). Germline V CDR1 and CDR2: DFQATT, SNEGSKA (reference sequence). The CDR3 contains 12 residues. Trimming removed 7 bases at V and 5 bases at J, with 15 bases between. The CDR3 DNA follows: TGCAGTGGTACCACAGGGTCCCACGAGCAGTACTTC. Translation: CSGTTGSHEQYF.